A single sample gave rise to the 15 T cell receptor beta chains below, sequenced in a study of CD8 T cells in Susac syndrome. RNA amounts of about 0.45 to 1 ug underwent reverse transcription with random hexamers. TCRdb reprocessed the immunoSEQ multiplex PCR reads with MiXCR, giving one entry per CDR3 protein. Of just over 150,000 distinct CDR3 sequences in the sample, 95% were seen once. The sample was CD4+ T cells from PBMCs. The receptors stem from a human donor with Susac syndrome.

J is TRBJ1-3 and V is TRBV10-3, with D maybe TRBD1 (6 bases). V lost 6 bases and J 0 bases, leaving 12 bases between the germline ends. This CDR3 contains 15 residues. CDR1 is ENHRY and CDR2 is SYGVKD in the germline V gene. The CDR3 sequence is CAIRDRYSSGNTIYF. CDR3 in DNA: TGTGCCATCAGAGACAGGTACAGCTCTGGAAACACCATATATTTT.

CDR3 DNA sequence: TGCAGCGGGGTACGGGACAGGGCCTTGGGGGCCCAGTACTTC. Translated: CSGVRDRALGAQYF. The chain carries TRBV29-1 and TRBJ2-5; 9 bases are a match to TRBD1. CDR1 is SQVTM, CDR2 ANQGSEA, per germline. The CDR3 sequence is 14 residues long. Trimming removed 7 bases from V and 9 bases from J; junction bases left unmatched: 15.

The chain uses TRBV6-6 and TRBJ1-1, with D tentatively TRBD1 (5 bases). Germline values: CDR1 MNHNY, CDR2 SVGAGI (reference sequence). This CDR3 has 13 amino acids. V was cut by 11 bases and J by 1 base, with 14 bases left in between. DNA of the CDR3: TGTGCCTCGCAACAGCAGGGGAACACTGAAGCTTTCTTT. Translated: CASQQQGNTEAFF.

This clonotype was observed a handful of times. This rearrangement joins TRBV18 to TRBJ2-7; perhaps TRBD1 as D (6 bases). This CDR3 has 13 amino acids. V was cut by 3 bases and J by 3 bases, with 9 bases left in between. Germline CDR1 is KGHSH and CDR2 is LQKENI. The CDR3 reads CASSPDRFYEQYF. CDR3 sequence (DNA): TGTGCCAGCTCACCGGACAGATTCTACGAGCAGTACTTC. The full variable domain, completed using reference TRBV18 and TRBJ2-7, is NAGVMQNPRHLVRRRGQEARLRCSPMKGHSHVYWYRQLPEEGLKFMVYLQKENIIDESGMPKERFSAEFPKEGPSILRIQQVVRGDSAAYFCASSPDRFYEQYFGPGTRLTVT.

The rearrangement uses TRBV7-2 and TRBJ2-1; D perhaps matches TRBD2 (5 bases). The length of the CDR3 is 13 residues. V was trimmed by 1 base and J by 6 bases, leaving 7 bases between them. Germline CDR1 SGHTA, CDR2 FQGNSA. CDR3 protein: CASSLGRFNEQFF. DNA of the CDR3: TGTGCCAGCAGCTTAGGGAGGTTCAATGAGCAGTTCTTC.

CDR3 amino acids: CASSPLGTASTGELFF. The CDR3 coding sequence is TGCGCCAGCAGCCCCCTGGGCACCGCGAGCACCGGGGAGCTGTTTTTT. J is TRBJ2-2 and V is TRBV5-1; D unclear. The CDR3 length is 16 residues. Per the germline V gene, CDR1 is SGHRS and CDR2 is YFSETQ. The germline V and J ends were trimmed by 4 bases and 4 bases, with 17 bases remaining between them.

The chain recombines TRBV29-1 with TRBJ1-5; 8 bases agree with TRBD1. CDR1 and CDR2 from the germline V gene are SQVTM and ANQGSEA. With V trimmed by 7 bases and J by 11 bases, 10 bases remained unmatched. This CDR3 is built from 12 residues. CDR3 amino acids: CSAGQGPGAQHF. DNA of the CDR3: TGCAGCGCCGGACAGGGCCCCGGGGCCCAGCATTTT. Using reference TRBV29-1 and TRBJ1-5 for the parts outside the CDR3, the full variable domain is SAVISQKPSRDICQRGTSLTIQCQVDSQVTMMFWYRQQPGQSLTLIATANQGSEATYESGFVIDKFPISRPNLTFSTLTVSNMSPEDSSIYLCSAGQGPGAQHFGDGTRLSIL.

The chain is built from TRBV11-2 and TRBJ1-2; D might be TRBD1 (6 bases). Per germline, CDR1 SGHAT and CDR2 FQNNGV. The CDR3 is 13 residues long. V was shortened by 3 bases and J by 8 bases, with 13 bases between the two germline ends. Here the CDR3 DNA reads TGTGCCAGCAGCTTTTCAGGGGTTGAGGGCTACACCTTC. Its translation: CASSFSGVEGYTF.

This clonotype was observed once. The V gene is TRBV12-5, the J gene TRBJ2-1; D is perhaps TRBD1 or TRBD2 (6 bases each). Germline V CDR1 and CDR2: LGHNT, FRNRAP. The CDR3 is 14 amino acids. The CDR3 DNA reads TGTGCCACGGGGGCCTCTAGCTCCTACAATGAGCAGTTCTTC. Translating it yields CATGASSSYNEQFF.

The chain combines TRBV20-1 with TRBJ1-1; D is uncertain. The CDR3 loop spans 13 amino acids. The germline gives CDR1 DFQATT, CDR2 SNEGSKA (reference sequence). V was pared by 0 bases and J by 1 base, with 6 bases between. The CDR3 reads CSARDSRNTEAFF. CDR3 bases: TGCAGTGCTAGAGACTCAAGGAACACTGAAGCTTTCTTT.

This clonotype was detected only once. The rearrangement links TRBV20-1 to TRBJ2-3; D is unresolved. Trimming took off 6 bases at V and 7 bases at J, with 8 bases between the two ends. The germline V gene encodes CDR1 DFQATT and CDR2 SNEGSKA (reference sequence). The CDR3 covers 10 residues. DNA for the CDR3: TGCAGTGCCGGTCAAAATACGCAGTATTTT. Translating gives CSAGQNTQYF.

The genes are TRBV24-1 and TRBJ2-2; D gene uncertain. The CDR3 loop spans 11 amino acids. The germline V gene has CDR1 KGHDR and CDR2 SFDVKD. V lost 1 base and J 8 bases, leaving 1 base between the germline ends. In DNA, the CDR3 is TGTGCCACCAGTGATTTAGGGGAGCTGTTTTTT. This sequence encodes CATSDLGELFF.

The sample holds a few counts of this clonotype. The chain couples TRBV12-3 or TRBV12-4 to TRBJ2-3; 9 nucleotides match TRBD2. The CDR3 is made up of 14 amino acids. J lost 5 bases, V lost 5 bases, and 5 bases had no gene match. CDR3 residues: CASSDAGGQDTQYF. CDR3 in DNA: TGTGCCAGCAGTGATGCGGGGGGGCAAGATACGCAGTATTTT.

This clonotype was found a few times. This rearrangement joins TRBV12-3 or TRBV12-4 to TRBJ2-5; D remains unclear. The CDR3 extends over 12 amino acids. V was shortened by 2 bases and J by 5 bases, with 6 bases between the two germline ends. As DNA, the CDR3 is TGTGCCAGCAGTTTAATTGGGGAGACCCAGTACTTC. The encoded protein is CASSLIGETQYF.

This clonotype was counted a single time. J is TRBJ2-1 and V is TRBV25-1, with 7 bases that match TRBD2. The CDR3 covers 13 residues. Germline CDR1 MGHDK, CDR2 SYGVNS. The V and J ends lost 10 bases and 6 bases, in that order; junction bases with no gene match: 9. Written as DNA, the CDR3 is TGTGCCACCGGGGGGTCCGGGGCCAATGAGCAGTTCTTC. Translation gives CATGGSGANEQFF.